The 17 T cell receptor beta chains reported below all come from one sample, sequenced in a study of early T cells in non-severe SARS-CoV-2 infection. Via MiXCR, TCRdb re-called the 5' RACE reads, giving one row per CDR3 protein. The sample has tens of thousands of distinct CDR3 sequences; less than 5% are singletons. The specimen sequenced was whole blood. Source of these receptors: an adult who was a healthcare worker with PCR-confirmed SARS-CoV-2 infection or an uninfected control (not recorded which).

In DNA form, the CDR3 reads TGCAGTGCTGAAGACAGCTACGAGCAGTACTTC. Its protein product is CSAEDSYEQYF. V gene TRBV20-1 combines with J gene TRBJ2-7, with D tentatively TRBD1 (5 bases). CDR3 size: 11 residues. Germline lookup yields CDR1 DFQATT and CDR2 SNEGSKA (reference sequence). With 5 bases removed from V and 3 bases from J, the gap between germline ends came to 8 bases.

Many counts were recorded for this clonotype. The chain recombines TRBV5-4 with TRBJ2-1, with D perhaps TRBD2 (5 bases). This CDR3 region has 13 residues. The germline V gene encodes CDR1 SGHNT and CDR2 YYREEE (reference sequence). Trimming took off 0 bases at V and 8 bases at J, with 9 bases between the two ends. The CDR3: CASSLASWDEQFF. The CDR3 nucleotides are TGTGCCAGCAGCTTGGCTAGCTGGGATGAGCAGTTCTTC.

This clonotype came up many times. The rearrangement uses TRBV30 and TRBJ1-4; TRBD1 might be the D (5 bases). The germline CDR1 and CDR2 sequences are GTSNPN and SVGIG (reference sequence). The CDR3 is 15 residues long. Trimming took 1 base from V and 8 from J, leaving 17 bases between them. The CDR3 spells CAWSAGTLSGEKLFF. The CDR3 region has the DNA TGTGCCTGGAGTGCTGGGACCCTCTCGGGGGAAAAACTGTTTTTT.

The genes are TRBV7-9 and TRBJ1-1, with D maybe TRBD1 (5 bases). V gave up 5 bases and J gave up 6 bases, with 16 bases separating them. Germline V gene data show CDR1 as SEHNR and CDR2 as FQNEAQ (reference sequence). The length of the CDR3 is 14 residues. The CDR3 loop is CASSPTSGAPEAFF. The DNA for the CDR3 is TGTGCCAGCAGCCCTACGTCCGGGGCCCCTGAAGCTTTCTTT.

This clonotype occurred many times. For the CDR3, the DNA is TGTGCCAGCAAGAAACTTCCAGGGGGCAACAACTATGGCTACACCTTC. It codes for CASKKLPGGNNYGYTF. The chain employs TRBV6-6 and TRBJ1-2, with 8 bases identical to TRBD1. Germline V gives CDR1 MNHNY, CDR2 SVGAGI (reference sequence). This CDR3 has 16 residues. The V gene end was trimmed by 7 bases and the J gene end by 2 bases; junction bases not matched to a gene: 12.

This clonotype was seen ten or more times. V gene TRBV5-1 combines with J gene TRBJ2-1, with D perhaps TRBD1 (7 bases). Trimming left V 4 bases short and J 3 bases short, with 20 bases between. Germline values: CDR1 SGHRS, CDR2 YFSETQ. This CDR3 is 17 amino acids long. Here the CDR3 DNA reads TGCGCCAGCAGCCCATCATTCGGCAGGGGGGTCTACAATGAGCAGTTCTTC. Its protein product is CASSPSFGRGVYNEQFF.

Only a few counts were recorded for this clonotype. The V gene is TRBV4-1, the J gene TRBJ2-4, with a weak D call TRBD2 (5 bases). Trimming removed 0 bases at V and 0 bases at J, with 12 bases between. CDR3 size: 17 residues. Germline V CDR1 and CDR2: MGHRA, YSYEKL. The CDR3 nucleotides are TGCGCCAGCAGCCAAGAAGGTCGGGGTTTAGCCAAAAACATTCAGTACTTC. It encodes CASSQEGRGLAKNIQYF.

There are many counts of this clonotype. The V and J genes are TRBV9 and TRBJ2-1; 9 bases match TRBD1. Germline CDR1 SGDLS, CDR2 YYNGEE. The CDR3 has 15 residues. After removal of 2 bases from V and 8 bases from J, the junction contained 8 bases not matched to a gene. CDR3 DNA sequence: TGTGCCAGCAGCGTCAGGACAGGGGTGAGAGATGAGCAGTTCTTC. As protein: CASSVRTGVRDEQFF.

The rearrangement joins TRBV6-1 to TRBJ2-7, with 7 bases lining up with TRBD1. Germline V lookup: CDR1 MNHNS, CDR2 SASEGT. This CDR3 has 14 amino acids. Trimming at V came to 10 bases and at J to 2 bases, leaving 11 bases not matched to a gene. In DNA form, the CDR3 reads TGTGCCACTGGCCCGAGGGGGCGCACCTACGAGCAGTACTTC. It encodes CATGPRGRTYEQYF.

This clonotype occurred a few times. The J gene is TRBJ2-1, the V gene TRBV4-1; D is possibly TRBD2 (5 bases). Germline assignment: CDR1 MGHRA and CDR2 YSYEKL. Trimming took 4 bases from V and 8 from J, leaving 15 bases between them. The CDR3 has 14 residues. The CDR3 nucleotides are TGCGCCAGCAGCCCCAGCCAAGATAGCGATGAGCAGTTCTTC. It specifies CASSPSQDSDEQFF.

This clonotype was counted at least ten times. The CDR3 here is CASSIEGTYEQYF. CDR3 DNA sequence: TGTGCCAGTAGTATAGAGGGGACCTACGAGCAGTACTTC. The chain is built from TRBV19 and TRBJ2-7; no reliable D call. The CDR3 spans 13 residues. Trimming stripped 0 bases from V and 2 bases from J, with 5 bases between. The germline CDR1 and CDR2 sequences are LNHDA and SQIVND (reference sequence).

This clonotype was seen more than once but under ten times. This rearrangement joins TRBV9 to TRBJ2-3; 15 bases align to TRBD2. The CDR3 has 17 amino acids. The V segment lost 3 bases and the J segment 4 bases; nucleotides outside the gene matches: 6. Germline values: CDR1 SGDLS, CDR2 YYNGEE. The CDR3 loop is CASSGPGLAGGADTQYF. CDR3 nucleotides: TGTGCCAGCAGCGGTCCGGGACTAGCGGGAGGAGCAGATACGCAGTATTTT.

This clonotype was seen a few times. The chain is built from TRBV30 and TRBJ1-1; no clear D gene. V lost 8 bases and J 6 bases, leaving 19 bases between the germline ends. The CDR3 covers 13 residues. Germline V lookup: CDR1 GTSNPN, CDR2 SVGIG (reference sequence). The CDR3 region has the DNA TGTGCCGCCTGGAGTGTACGGCAGCCTGAAGCTTTCTTT. Translation gives CAAWSVRQPEAFF. Looking up the rest from reference TRBV30 and TRBJ1-1 gives the full variable domain: SQTIHQWPATLVQPVGSPLSLECTVEGTSNPNLYWYRQAAGRGLQLLFYSVGIGQISSEVPQNLSASRPQDRQFILSSKKLLLSDSGFYLCAAWSVRQPEAFFGQGTRLTVV.

The chain has TRBV2 and TRBJ2-1, with D unclear. The CDR3 is made up of 12 amino acids. The germline V gene encodes CDR1 SNHLY and CDR2 FYNNEI. V was cut by 11 bases and J by 7 bases, with 15 bases left in between. CDR3 in DNA: TGTGCCGGTGGAACCTTGTCAAATGAGCAGTTCTTC. Its translation: CAGGTLSNEQFF.

This clonotype was detected ten times or more. The rearrangement joins TRBV3-1 to TRBJ1-1, with D unclear. Between the trimmed V and J ends, which lost 4 bases and 1 base, there was a span of 7 bases. Germline V gene sequence: CDR1 LGHDT, CDR2 YNNKEL (reference sequence). The CDR3 has 13 amino acids. CDR3 bases: TGTGCCAGCAGCCCTACGTCGAACACTGAAGCTTTCTTT. This translates into CASSPTSNTEAFF.

This clonotype was found many times. The CDR3 loop is CSASLPTPGLHTQYF. The DNA for the CDR3 is TGCAGTGCTAGTCTACCTACGCCGGGGTTACATACGCAGTATTTT. The chain recombines TRBV20-1 with TRBJ2-3; D perhaps matches TRBD2 (5 bases). The V gene lost 3 bases and the J gene lost 7 bases, with 20 bases spanning the gap. CDR1 and CDR2 (germline): DFQATT, SNEGSKA (reference sequence). The CDR3 sequence is 15 residues long.

The CDR3 loop reads CSAGRTGRNEKLFF. The CDR3, as DNA: TGCAGTGCGGGAAGGACAGGGAGGAATGAAAAACTGTTTTTT. The V and J genes are TRBV20-1 and TRBJ1-4, with 8 bases that match TRBD1. V lost 6 bases to trimming and J lost 5 bases; unmatched junction nucleotides: 8. Germline CDR1 is DFQATT and CDR2 is SNEGSKA (reference sequence). CDR3 length: 14 residues.